The clone carrying this TCR beta chain was seen only a few times. This entry is derived from a study of blood T cell repertoires in COVID-19. Study summary: Acute and convalescent COVID-19 samples came from the United States, Italy and Spain. From T cells, B-cell-depleted T cells, or PBMCs came the material, which was cDNA or gDNA.

Germline assignment: CDR1 MDHEN and CDR2 SYDVKM. V was pared by 7 bases and J by 3 bases, with 13 bases between. This CDR3 region has 14 residues. As processed by the authors: Reference gene primer amplification gave estimated nucleated cell counts. Generated by immunoSEQ multiplex PCR, the TCRdb table keeps only in-frame clones and is missing some. V, J and clone size are those of that table, while D and trimming were read from the DNA. The sample consists of under 200,000 clones, around 86% of them appearing once. The receptor was isolated from a man in his 70s with acute or convalescent COVID-19. V gene TRBV28 combines with J gene TRBJ2-1; no clear D. Sequencing was done on a sample of peripheral blood. CDR3 nucleotides: TGTGCCAGCAAATCGTCGCGTAACTACAATGAGCAGTTCTTC. Translated, it gives CASKSSRNYNEQFF.